Shown below are 13 T cell receptor beta chains from a single sample sequenced in a study of glioma-infiltrating T cells. The iRepertoire nested amplicon-rescue multiplex PCR amplified TCR alpha and beta CDR3s from RNA. TCRdb reprocessed the multiplex PCR reads with MiXCR, giving one entry per CDR3 protein. This sample carries about 190,000 distinct CDR3 sequences, roughly a third of them seen once, and the ten largest clones take roughly a fifth. Sample: glioma tissue, nonneoplastic brain tissue, or PBMCs (not recorded which). All receptors come from a human donor with low-grade glioma or glioblastoma, undergoing nonglioma brain surgery, or in good health (not recorded which).

This clonotype has a handful of counts. This chain uses TRBV4-3 with TRBJ2-1; a possible D gene is TRBD2 (10 bases). V was pared by 0 bases and J by 15 bases, with 30 bases between. The germline CDR1 and CDR2 sequences are LGHNA and YSLEER. The CDR3 has 18 amino acids. The CDR3 spells CASSQDWNRGRLAGMGFF. The CDR3 nucleotides read TGCGCCAGCAGCCAAGATTGGAACAGGGGGCGACTAGCGGGTATGGGGTTCTTC.

This clonotype was picked up many times. The chain uses TRBV27 and TRBJ1-2; D perhaps matches TRBD1 (5 bases). Germline V gene sequence: CDR1 MNHEY, CDR2 SMNVEV (reference sequence). Trimming removed 5 bases at V and 3 bases at J, with 16 bases between. The CDR3 is 15 amino acids. The CDR3 here is CASSLTVTGDYGYTF. The CDR3 DNA sequence: TGTGCCAGCAGTCTGACAGTGACGGGGGACTATGGCTACACCTTC.

This clonotype was found a few times. A much bigger clone sits one base away, suggesting this may be a read error. The V and J genes are TRBV24-1 and TRBJ2-1; D ambiguous. Germline assignment: CDR1 KGHDR and CDR2 SFDVKD. CDR3 length: 14 residues. The CDR3 region has the DNA TGTGCCACCAGTGACCCACGGTCCTACAATGGGCAGTTCTTC. It translates to CATSDPRSYNGQFF.

CDR3 loop: CASSLPDTYEQYF. Here the CDR3 DNA reads TGCGCCAGCAGCTTGCCGGATACCTACGAGCAGTACTTC. The chain couples TRBV5-1 to TRBJ2-7, with no clear D. The CDR3 runs 13 residues. CDR1 SGHRS and CDR2 YFSETQ come from the germline V gene. Trimming took off 1 base at V and 2 bases at J, with 7 bases between the two ends.

The table lists this clonotype with many counts. V gene TRBV7-9 combines with J gene TRBJ1-1; D gene unclear. In germline, CDR1 is SEHNR, CDR2 FQNEAQ (reference sequence). The CDR3 extends over 16 amino acids. The ends were cut back, 2 bases at V and 1 base at J, with 14 bases in the middle. DNA for the CDR3: TGTGCCAGCAGCTTAAGTTTGGGTCGGACGAACACTGAAGCTTTCTTT. Residues: CASSLSLGRTNTEAFF. The variable domain in full, completed from reference TRBV7-9 and TRBJ1-1, reads DTGVSQNPRHKITKRGQNVTFRCDPISEHNRLYWYRQTLGQGPEFLTYFQNEAQLEKSRLLSDRFSAERPKGSFSTLEIQRTEQGDSAMYLCASSLSLGRTNTEAFFGQGTRLTVV.

The V and J genes are TRBV7-9 and TRBJ2-5; D is possibly TRBD2 (5 bases). The CDR3 length is 14 residues. V lost 1 base to trimming and J lost 0 bases, with 6 bases between them. The V gene's germline CDR1 is SEHNR and CDR2 FQNEAQ (reference sequence). The CDR3 DNA follows: TGTGCCAGCAGCTTAGTGACTAACCAAGAGACCCAGTACTTC. This sequence encodes CASSLVTNQETQYF. The variable domain in full, completed from reference TRBV7-9 and TRBJ2-5, reads DTGVSQNPRHKITKRGQNVTFRCDPISEHNRLYWYRQTLGQGPEFLTYFQNEAQLEKSRLLSDRFSAERPKGSFSTLEIQRTEQGDSAMYLCASSLVTNQETQYFGPGTRLLVL.

Concerning this clonotype: A read error may be the cause here, since a much bigger clone is one base away. This chain joins TRBV4-2 and TRBJ2-1; unclear D gene. V shed 6 bases and J shed 2 bases, with 11 bases lying between them. Germline lookup yields CDR1 LGHNA and CDR2 YNFKEQ. The CDR3 has 14 residues. The DNA for the CDR3 is TGTGCCAGCAGGCCCCTATCCCCCTACAATGAGCAGTTCTTC. This sequence encodes CASRPLSPYNEQFF.

There are many counts of this clonotype. The V and J genes are TRBV7-3 and TRBJ2-3, with D unclear. The V gene's germline CDR1 is SGHTA and CDR2 FQGTGA. V dropped 3 bases and J dropped 3 bases, with 4 bases sitting between them. This CDR3 spans 12 amino acids. CDR3 residues: CASSFGTDTQYF. CDR3 sequence (DNA): TGTGCCAGCAGCTTTGGAACAGATACGCAGTATTTT.

A word on this clonotype: This could be a read error, since a much larger clone is one nucleotide away. The chain combines TRBV6-2 or TRBV6-3 with TRBJ2-2; 11 bases are a match to TRBD2. Per germline, CDR1 MNHEY and CDR2 SVGEGT. The CDR3 totals 17 residues. For the CDR3, the DNA is TGTGCCAGCAGTTACGGGACTAGCGGCTCGAACACCTGGGAGCTGTTTTTT. It is translated as CASSYGTSGSNTWELFF.

On this clonotype itself: This sequence may be a read error, since a much larger clone differs from it by one base. The V call is TRBV5-4, the J call TRBJ2-3; maybe TRBD2 (6 bases). The CDR3 is 15 amino acids. CDR1 and CDR2 from the germline V gene are SGHNT and YYREEE (reference sequence). CDR3 residues: CANSTGGVSTDTQYF. CDR3 DNA sequence: TGTGCCAACAGCACCGGAGGGGTTAGCACAGATACGCAGTATTTT.

Many counts were recorded for this clonotype. The chain employs TRBV29-1 and TRBJ1-1; 7 positions agree with TRBD1. With V trimmed by 5 bases and J by 1 base, 7 bases remained unmatched. From germline, CDR1 is SQVTM and CDR2 ANQGSEA. The CDR3 is 14 amino acids. CDR3 DNA sequence: TGCAGCGTTCTGGGGGGACAGACGAACACTGAAGCTTTCTTT. Its translation: CSVLGGQTNTEAFF.

As to this clonotype: A much larger clone differs from this one at a single base, so this may be a read error. The rearrangement joins TRBV11-1 to TRBJ1-1, with D unclear. The V gene's germline CDR1 is SGHAT and CDR2 FQDESV (reference sequence). Trimming took 7 bases from V and 3 from J, leaving 12 bases between them. CDR3 length: 13 amino acids. CDR3 protein: CASTNEGDTEAFF. The CDR3 DNA is TGTGCCAGCACCAATGAGGGTGACACTGAAGCTTTCTTT. Combining the CDR3 with reference TRBV11-1 and TRBJ1-1 gives the whole variable domain EAEVAQSPRYKITEKSQAVAFWCDPISGHATLYWYRQILGQGPELLVQFQDESVVDDSQLPKDRFSAERLKGVDSTLKIQPAELGDSAMYLCASTNEGDTEAFFGQGTRLTVV.

This clonotype was recorded at least ten times. This chain uses TRBV4-1 with TRBJ2-3; D may be TRBD1 (6 bases). V shed 0 bases and J shed 11 bases, with 15 bases lying between them. Germline V lookup: CDR1 MGHRA, CDR2 YSYEKL. The CDR3 has 14 amino acids. The DNA for the CDR3 is TGCGCCAGCAGCCAAGAAGGGACATCAGACATGCAGTATTTT. This encodes CASSQEGTSDMQYF.